The 16 T cell receptor beta chains given below trace back to one sample, sequenced in a study of blood T cell repertoires in COVID-19. The assay was immunoSEQ multiplex PCR, and TCRdb's table has in-frame clones only and misses some. The repertoire holds 250,000 or so clones, with about 93% as singletons. Source material: peripheral blood. The receptors derive from a man aged 25-45 years with COVID-19, enrolled during active disease.

V is TRBV13 and J is TRBJ2-1; maybe TRBD1 (7 bases). CDR1 is PRHDT, CDR2 FYEKMQ, per germline (reference sequence). The CDR3 contains 16 residues. The ends were cut back, 0 bases at V and 8 bases at J, with 17 bases in the middle. CDR3 nucleotides: TGTGCCAGCAGCTTAGGGGCAGGGGGGTTACTCGATGAGCAGTTCTTC. Translated: CASSLGAGGLLDEQFF.

The chain employs TRBV7-9 and TRBJ2-2; TRBD1 agrees at 8 bases. The CDR3 extends over 16 amino acids. CDR1 and CDR2 from the germline V gene are SEHNR and FQNEAQ (reference sequence). Trimming took 2 bases from V and 4 from J; bases not matched to a gene: 6. CDR3 sequence: CASSLRGQVGTGELFF. CDR3 nucleotides: TGTGCCAGCAGCTTAAGGGGACAGGTGGGCACCGGGGAGCTGTTTTTT. Together with reference TRBV7-9 and TRBJ2-2, the CDR3 gives the full variable domain: DTGVSQNPRHKITKRGQNVTFRCDPISEHNRLYWYRQTLGQGPEFLTYFQNEAQLEKSRLLSDRFSAERPKGSFSTLEIQRTEQGDSAMYLCASSLRGQVGTGELFFGEGSRLTVL.

The chain recombines TRBV19 with TRBJ1-1; weak D call: TRBD1 (5 bases). CDR1 and CDR2 from the germline V gene are LNHDA and SQIVND (reference sequence). V lost 7 bases to trimming and J lost 6 bases, with 18 bases between them. The CDR3 contains 14 residues. CDR3 loop: CASNPWTGGAEAFF. The DNA for the CDR3 is TGTGCCAGTAACCCCTGGACGGGAGGGGCTGAAGCTTTCTTT.

The V and J genes are TRBV27 and TRBJ1-2; D is possibly TRBD1 (5 bases). The CDR3 loop spans 13 amino acids. Germline V gene lookup returns CDR1 MNHEY and CDR2 SMNVEV (reference sequence). The V gene lost 1 base and the J gene lost 8 bases, with 11 bases spanning the gap. DNA of the CDR3: TGTGCCAGCAGTTTATTAGCAGGGAACGGCTACACCTTC. Residues: CASSLLAGNGYTF.

This chain links TRBV6-5 with TRBJ2-3; perhaps TRBD1 as D (6 bases). Germline loops: CDR1 MNHEY, CDR2 SVGAGI. This CDR3 is 15 amino acids long. V lost 2 bases and J 8 bases, leaving 17 bases between the germline ends. The CDR3 reads CASSYTGQSGRTQYF. As DNA, the CDR3 is TGTGCCAGCAGTTACACGGGACAATCTGGGCGTACGCAGTATTTT.

The chain recombines TRBV2 with TRBJ2-7; 8 nucleotides agree with TRBD2. The CDR3 sequence is 14 residues long. Germline lookup yields CDR1 SNHLY and CDR2 FYNNEI. The V and J ends lost 1 base and 7 bases, in that order; junction bases with no gene match: 6. The CDR3 is CASSEGSGGHEQYF. CDR3 in DNA: TGTGCCAGCAGTGAAGGGTCGGGGGGGCATGAGCAGTACTTC.

V is TRBV6-5 and J is TRBJ2-7; 7 bases are shared with TRBD1. CDR3 length: 14 residues. Trimming took 2 bases from V and 5 from J; bases not matched to a gene: 6. From germline, CDR1 is MNHEY and CDR2 SVGAGI. In DNA form, the CDR3 reads TGTGCCAGCAGTTACACAGGGGCAAGGGACGAGCAGTACTTC. Protein sequence: CASSYTGARDEQYF.

This sequence joins TRBV5-1 and TRBJ2-7, with a weak D call TRBD1 (5 bases). The V and J ends lost 2 bases and 6 bases respectively, with 18 bases between them. The germline V gene encodes CDR1 SGHRS and CDR2 YFSETQ. This CDR3 is 15 amino acids long. The CDR3 protein is CASSFGRQPLAEQYF. The CDR3 DNA reads TGCGCCAGCAGCTTTGGCCGACAGCCCCTTGCCGAGCAGTACTTC. Drawing the rest from reference TRBV5-1 and TRBJ2-7, the complete variable domain is KAGVTQTPRYLIKTRGQQVTLSCSPISGHRSVSWYQQTPGQGLQFLFEYFSETQRNKGNFPGRFSGRQFSNSRSEMNVSTLELGDSALYLCASSFGRQPLAEQYFGPGTRLTVT.

This chain links TRBV14 with TRBJ2-1; D possibly corresponds to TRBD2 (6 bases). V lost 4 bases, J lost 0 bases, and 13 bases lay in between. CDR1 and CDR2 from the germline V gene are SGHDN and FVKESK. The CDR3 contains 16 residues. CDR3 DNA: TGTGCCAGCAGCCTTAACCGGGGGTACTCCTACAATGAGCAGTTCTTC. It codes for CASSLNRGYSYNEQFF.

CDR3 sequence: CSASPQGAVGANVLTF. The CDR3 nucleotides read TGCAGTGCTAGTCCGCAGGGGGCGGTCGGGGCCAACGTCCTGACTTTC. The V call is TRBV20-1, the J call TRBJ2-6, with 8 bases identical to TRBD1. CDR1 DFQATT and CDR2 SNEGSKA come from the germline V gene (reference sequence). V lost 3 bases to trimming and J lost 4 bases; unmatched junction nucleotides: 8. The CDR3 runs to 16 residues.

CDR3 loop: CASSQVNQPQHF. The DNA of the CDR3 is TGCGCCAGCAGCCAAGTAAATCAGCCCCAGCATTTT. V is TRBV4-1 and J is TRBJ1-5; D is uncertain. The CDR3 extends over 12 amino acids. Trimming pared 1 base from V and 4 bases from J, leaving 2 bases between. Germline V gene lookup returns CDR1 MGHRA and CDR2 YSYEKL.

This chain links TRBV24-1 with TRBJ2-3; 12 bases fit TRBD2. The V gene end was trimmed by 8 bases and the J gene end by 2 bases; junction bases not matched to a gene: 13. Per the germline V gene, CDR1 is KGHDR and CDR2 is SFDVKD. The CDR3 sequence is 18 residues long. CDR3 DNA: TGTGCCACCAATGGCCCCTGGACTAGCGGGGCTGACACAGATACGCAGTATTTT. Protein product: CATNGPWTSGADTDTQYF.

This chain uses TRBV2 with TRBJ2-1; 10 bases are shared with TRBD1. Germline V CDR1 and CDR2: SNHLY, FYNNEI. This CDR3 is 15 amino acids long. J was trimmed by 5 bases and V by 9 bases; bases with no gene match: 10. For the CDR3, the DNA is TGTGCCAGTCACCTGGACAGGGGGGGAGACAATGAGCAGTTCTTC. Its protein is CASHLDRGGDNEQFF.

This sequence joins TRBV2 and TRBJ1-2, with D possibly matching TRBD1 (5 bases). V lost 3 bases, J lost 0 bases, and 8 bases lay in between. The CDR3 extends over 14 amino acids. CDR1 and CDR2 (germline): SNHLY, FYNNEI. CDR3 in DNA: TGTGCCAGCAGTGAGCAGGGAACTAACTATGGCTACACCTTC. As protein: CASSEQGTNYGYTF.

V usage is TRBV5-1 and J usage is TRBJ2-7; 9 positions agree with TRBD2. The V gene's germline CDR1 is SGHRS and CDR2 YFSETQ. Losses at the gene ends were 0 bases for V and 4 bases for J; bases not matched to a gene: 11. The length of the CDR3 is 17 residues. The CDR3 sequence is CASSLELSGGSVYEQYF. The DNA of the CDR3 is TGCGCCAGCAGCTTGGAACTTAGCGGGGGCTCCGTATACGAGCAGTACTTC.

The J gene is TRBJ2-3, the V gene TRBV3-1 (or the pseudogene TRBV3-2), with 16 bases fitting TRBD2. From germline, CDR1 is LGHDT and CDR2 YNNKEL (reference sequence). After removal of 3 bases from V and 5 bases from J, the junction contained 5 bases not matched to a gene. CDR3 size: 17 residues. The CDR3 DNA reads as TGTGCCAGCAGCCACTCCGGGACTAGCGGGGGGGTAGATACGCAGTATTTT. Protein product: CASSHSGTSGGVDTQYF.